The 17 T cell receptor beta chains given below trace back to one sample, sequenced in a study of cytomegalovirus exposure and HLA in healthy donors. PCR primers comprised 60 Vbeta and 13 Jbeta primers. Sequencing used immunoSEQ multiplex PCR; TCRdb keeps in-frame clones, though not all of them. The repertoire consists of about 270,000 clones, with around 66% occurring once and the leading ten covering 2% to 2.5%. What was sequenced was PBMCs. These receptors originate from a female donor in good health and CMV-seronegative.

This clone was seen once. CDR3 region: CSVENRGRGTGELFF. The DNA for the CDR3 is TGCAGCGTTGAGAACAGGGGGCGCGGGACCGGGGAGCTGTTTTTT. This chain uses TRBV29-1 with TRBJ2-2, with TRBD1 matching over 9 bases. This CDR3 is 15 amino acids long. V trimming: 3 bases; J trimming: 5 bases; junction bases outside the gene matches: 7. CDR1 and CDR2 (germline): SQVTM, ANQGSEA.

V is TRBV7-9 and J is TRBJ1-2; D gene uncertain. The V end lost 1 base, the J end lost 6 bases, and 12 bases lay between the germline ends. Per germline, CDR1 SEHNR and CDR2 FQNEAQ (reference sequence). The CDR3 consists of 14 residues. The CDR3 bases are TGTGCCAGCAGCTTAGGTTCTCGGAGGGATGGCTACACCTTC. The encoded protein is CASSLGSRRDGYTF.

This chain joins TRBV9 and TRBJ2-3, with 7 bases fitting TRBD2. The CDR3 covers 14 residues. V lost 3 bases, J lost 3 bases, and 4 bases stayed unmatched. CDR1 and CDR2 (germline): SGDLS, YYNGEE. The CDR3 loop reads CASSAKLATDTQYF. In nucleotides, the CDR3 is TGTGCCAGCAGCGCTAAACTAGCGACAGATACGCAGTATTTT.

This chain uses TRBV5-1 with TRBJ2-7; 7 bases match TRBD2. CDR1 and CDR2 from the germline V gene are SGHRS and YFSETQ. This CDR3 is 14 amino acids long. V gave up 0 bases and J gave up 6 bases; unmatched junction bases: 6. CDR3 bases: TGCGCCAGCAGCTTGGGGGACTACTCCGGCGAGCAGTACTTC. Amino acid sequence: CASSLGDYSGEQYF. Supplemented by reference TRBV5-1 and TRBJ2-7, the full variable domain reads KAGVTQTPRYLIKTRGQQVTLSCSPISGHRSVSWYQQTPGQGLQFLFEYFSETQRNKGNFPGRFSGRQFSNSRSEMNVSTLELGDSALYLCASSLGDYSGEQYFGPGTRLTVT.

The chain carries TRBV2 and TRBJ2-5; TRBD1 matches 7 bases. The CDR3 consists of 15 residues. Germline-derived CDR1 and CDR2 are SNHLY and FYNNEI. After removal of 2 bases from V and 0 bases from J, the junction contained 3 bases not matched to a gene. CDR3 region: CASSETGAHQETQYF. CDR3 nucleotides: TGTGCCAGCAGTGAAACAGGGGCGCACCAAGAGACCCAGTACTTC.

This clone has more than one count but fewer than ten. The chain joins TRBV28 to TRBJ2-5, with 7 bases matching TRBD1. Germline CDR1 is MDHEN and CDR2 is SYDVKM. J was trimmed by 4 bases and V by 5 bases; bases with no gene match: 10. CDR3 length equals 15 residues. The DNA of the CDR3 is TGTGCCAGCAGTCCGACAGGGATGGATCGAGAGACCCAGTACTTC. This codes for CASSPTGMDRETQYF.

This clone has a handful of counts. This chain joins TRBV2 and TRBJ1-5; 8 bases align to TRBD1. CDR3 length equals 15 residues. CDR1 is SNHLY and CDR2 is FYNNEI in the germline V gene. V was clipped by 4 bases and J by 8 bases; unmatched bases: 10. CDR3 bases: TGTGCCAGCAGTGTTCAGGGGGCTATAGTGGAGCCCCAGCATTTT. Its protein is CASSVQGAIVEPQHF.

As regards this clone: Other nucleotide sequences from this sample produce the same CDR3. V and J are TRBV7-9 and TRBJ2-7, with 7 positions matching TRBD1. The germline CDR1 and CDR2 sequences are SEHNR and FQNEAQ (reference sequence). This CDR3 is 14 amino acids long. The V gene end was trimmed by 5 bases and the J gene end by 3 bases; junction bases not matched to a gene: 7. Written as DNA, the CDR3 is TGTGCCAGCAGCCCACCGGGACAGAGCTACGAGCAGTACTTC. Translation gives CASSPPGQSYEQYF.

The chain joins TRBV15 to TRBJ2-1; 9 bases agree with TRBD2. V shed 6 bases, J shed 7 bases, and the junction held 4 bases outside the gene matches. In germline, CDR1 is LNHNV, CDR2 YYDKDF (reference sequence). The length of the CDR3 is 13 residues. In DNA, the CDR3 is TGTGCCACCAGAAGCGGGGGGAGGAATGAGCAGTTCTTC. The encoded protein is CATRSGGRNEQFF.

J is TRBJ2-1 and V is TRBV6-5, with 10 positions matching TRBD2. CDR1 is MNHEY, CDR2 SVGAGI, per germline. Losses at the gene ends were 2 bases for V and 4 bases for J; bases not matched to a gene: 5. The CDR3 consists of 16 residues. CDR3 sequence (DNA): TGTGCCAGCAGTTACCGGACTAGCGGATCTTACAATGAGCAGTTCTTC. It is translated as CASSYRTSGSYNEQFF.

This clone was seen once. This chain connects TRBV10-2 to TRBJ1-1; 9 nucleotides line up with TRBD1. Trimming cost V 6 bases and J 8 bases; bases outside gene matches: 4. The CDR3 extends over 12 amino acids. The germline CDR1 and CDR2 sequences are WSHSY and SAAADI. CDR3 in amino acids: CASRGDRVEAFF. The CDR3 DNA reads as TGCGCCAGCAGGGGGGACAGGGTAGAAGCTTTCTTT.

This clone appeared a single time. The V call is TRBV11-2, the J call TRBJ2-3; TRBD2 aligns across 13 bases. There are 16 residues in the CDR3. Germline V gene sequence: CDR1 SGHAT, CDR2 FQNNGV. With V trimmed by 5 bases and J by 2 bases, 4 bases remained unmatched. CDR3 nucleotides: TGTGCCAGCAGCCGAGGGACTAGCGGGGTCACAGATACGCAGTATTTT. Translating it yields CASSRGTSGVTDTQYF.

J is TRBJ1-1 and V is TRBV6-1; tentatively, D is TRBD1 (6 bases). Trimming stripped 4 bases from V and 1 base from J, with 10 bases between. Germline CDR1 reads MNHNS; CDR2 reads SASEGT. The CDR3 runs to 14 residues. This CDR3 reads CASSGQVRNTEAFF. CDR3 coding DNA: TGTGCCAGCAGTGGACAGGTCAGGAACACTGAAGCTTTCTTT.

This sequence joins TRBV11-2 and TRBJ2-3, with 8 bases matching TRBD2. CDR3 length: 15 residues. V shed 1 base, J shed 0 bases, and the junction held 0 bases outside the gene matches. Germline values: CDR1 SGHAT, CDR2 FQNNGV. In DNA form, the CDR3 reads TGTGCCAGCAGCTTAGCTAGCGGGAGCACAGATACGCAGTATTTT. Its protein product is CASSLASGSTDTQYF.

Points on this clone: Other DNA variants within this sample encode the same CDR3. The chain employs TRBV5-1 and TRBJ2-3; 7 bases map to TRBD1. With 0 bases clipped from V and 1 base from J, the junction kept 2 bases outside the gene matches. The length of the CDR3 is 15 residues. Germline V gives CDR1 SGHRS, CDR2 YFSETQ. The CDR3 region has the DNA TGCGCCAGCAGCTTGGGCGACAGGGGCACAGATACGCAGTATTTT. It translates to CASSLGDRGTDTQYF.

This chain joins TRBV7-8 and TRBJ1-4, with D perhaps matching TRBD1 (6 bases). Germline CDR1 SGHVS, CDR2 FQNEAQ. This CDR3 contains 13 residues. The V end was cut by 3 bases, the J end by 6 bases, with 8 bases between. CDR3: CASSFEGDEKLFF. The CDR3 DNA is TGTGCCAGCAGCTTTGAGGGGGATGAAAAACTGTTTTTT.

The chain has TRBV10-3 and TRBJ1-2; D ambiguous. Trimming pared 5 bases from V and 0 bases from J, leaving 10 bases between. CDR3 length: 14 residues. CDR1 is ENHRY and CDR2 is SYGVKD in the germline V gene. CDR3 coding DNA: TGTGCCATCAGTCCCGGTAGAACTAACTATGGCTACACCTTC. It translates to CAISPGRTNYGYTF.